The 10 T cell receptor beta chains listed next were all sequenced from one sample in a study of OX40 agonist ivuxolimab in advanced cancers. Data came from immunoSEQ multiplex PCR; TCRdb stores just in-frame clones and leaves some out. The profile covers 20,000 to 25,000 clones, with about four fifths appearing a single time and 24% taken by the ten largest. The material sequenced was CD4+ or CD8+ T cells sorted from blood, taken in a trial of the OX40 agonist ivuxolimab. These receptors were collected from an adult with an advanced solid tumor such as melanoma, head and neck, liver or kidney cancer.

For this clone: Compared with germline, one end of the junction differs, possibly owing to a read error. The rearrangement uses TRBV14 and TRBJ2-7; perhaps TRBD1 as D (5 bases). This CDR3 is 16 amino acids long. Per the germline V gene, CDR1 is SGHDN and CDR2 is FVKESK. The CDR3 is CASSQGGAFPSYEQYF. The CDR3 DNA follows: TGTGCCAGCAGCCAAGGTGGGGCCTTCCCCTCCTATGAGCAGTACTTC.

Notes on this clone: The same CDR3 also results from other DNA sequences found in this sample. The J gene is TRBJ2-3, the V gene TRBV6-4; D is perhaps TRBD2 (5 bases). CDR1 is MRHNA and CDR2 is SNTAGT in the germline V gene. V lost 6 bases, J lost 10 bases, and 20 bases lay in between. The CDR3 has 14 amino acids. The CDR3 here is CASREEALPGPQYF. For the CDR3, the DNA is TGTGCCAGCAGAGAGGAGGCCTTACCAGGTCCGCAGTATTTT.

The J gene is TRBJ2-1, the V gene TRBV7-3; D perhaps matches TRBD2 (5 bases). The CDR3 extends over 16 amino acids. Per the germline V gene, CDR1 is SGHTA and CDR2 is FQGTGA. V was pared by 2 bases and J by 4 bases, with 15 bases between. The CDR3 protein is CASSLDHGGLYNEQFF. In nucleotides, the CDR3 is TGTGCCAGCAGCTTAGACCACGGCGGGTTATACAATGAGCAGTTCTTC.

The chain has TRBV9 and TRBJ2-3, with no clear D. The CDR3 has 15 amino acids. Germline V gene data show CDR1 as SGDLS and CDR2 as YYNGEE. The ends were cut back, 0 bases at V and 6 bases at J, with 14 bases in the middle. CDR3: CASSVVGIAVDTQYF. As DNA, the CDR3 is TGTGCCAGCAGCGTAGTAGGAATAGCCGTGGATACGCAGTATTTT. Looking up the rest from reference TRBV9 and TRBJ2-3 gives the full variable domain: DSGVTQTPKHLITATGQRVTLRCSPRSGDLSVYWYQQSLDQGLQFLIQYYNGEERAKGNILERFSAQQFPDLHSELNLSSLELGDSALYFCASSVVGIAVDTQYFGPGTRLTVL.

The chain joins TRBV11-2 to TRBJ1-6; 8 nucleotides align to TRBD1. Germline trimming cut 1 base from V and 3 bases from J; bases unmatched to any gene: 2. This CDR3 spans 16 amino acids. The germline V gene encodes CDR1 SGHAT and CDR2 FQNNGV. CDR3 loop: CASSLVTGGYNSPLHF. CDR3 bases: TGTGCCAGCAGCTTAGTCACAGGGGGCTATAATTCACCCCTCCACTTT.

This chain links TRBV5-4 with TRBJ2-6, with D perhaps matching TRBD1 or TRBD2 (5 bases each). The CDR3 totals 13 residues. Trimming removed 3 bases at V and 13 bases at J, with 14 bases between. Germline-derived CDR1 and CDR2 are SGHNT and YYREEE (reference sequence). The CDR3 DNA sequence: TGTGCCAGCAGCTCAGGCAGGGACGGGGTCCTGACTTTC. Amino acid sequence: CASSSGRDGVLTF.

The rearrangement uses TRBV7-9 and TRBJ2-7, with a tentative D call TRBD2 (6 bases). The germline CDR1 and CDR2 sequences are SEHNR and FQNEAQ (reference sequence). CDR3 length: 13 amino acids. V lost 4 bases, J lost 3 bases, and 10 bases lay in between. CDR3 loop: CASSSGTHYEQYF. For the CDR3, the DNA is TGTGCCAGCAGCTCCGGGACTCACTACGAGCAGTACTTC.

The CDR3 protein is CASNPTGSYEQYF. Here the CDR3 DNA reads TGCGCCAGCAACCCGACAGGGTCCTACGAGCAGTACTTC. V usage is TRBV5-1 and J usage is TRBJ2-7, with 7 nucleotides matching TRBD1. The germline CDR1 and CDR2 sequences are SGHRS and YFSETQ. J gave up 1 base and V 6 bases, and 4 bases lay outside the gene matches. The CDR3 is 13 amino acids. The variable domain in full, completed from reference TRBV5-1 and TRBJ2-7, reads KAGVTQTPRYLIKTRGQQVTLSCSPISGHRSVSWYQQTPGQGLQFLFEYFSETQRNKGNFPGRFSGRQFSNSRSEMNVSTLELGDSALYLCASNPTGSYEQYFGPGTRLTVT.

The chain has TRBV14 and TRBJ2-5, with 7 bases matching TRBD1. With 2 bases clipped from V and 2 bases from J, the junction kept 5 bases outside the gene matches. Germline V gene sequence: CDR1 SGHDN, CDR2 FVKESK. CDR3 length: 15 residues. Written as DNA, the CDR3 is TGTGCCAGCAGCCAATGGACAGGCGATCAAGAGACCCAGTACTTC. Translation gives CASSQWTGDQETQYF.

The chain is built from TRBV27 and TRBJ1-4, with 8 bases fitting TRBD1. The germline V gene has CDR1 MNHEY and CDR2 SMNVEV (reference sequence). The CDR3 sequence is 14 residues long. With 6 bases clipped from V and 8 bases from J, the junction kept 8 bases outside the gene matches. This CDR3 is CASRQGALKEKLFF. The CDR3 coding sequence is TGTGCCAGCAGGCAGGGGGCTTTAAAGGAAAAACTGTTTTTT.